The rows below give T cell receptor beta chains drawn from one sample of a study of sequential checkpoint blockade in melanoma. Generated by immunoSEQ multiplex PCR, the TCRdb table keeps only in-frame clones and is missing some. The table has approximately 3,500 clones, roughly 20% seen once. The sample here was tumor tissue (inferred from file names), taken from a patient given nivolumab and ipilimumab in sequence. These TCRs come from a human donor with melanoma. The CDR3 runs from the conserved cysteine through the conserved F or W. D genes are given only for firm matches. Only part of the rows carry a size: once, few, many, or a class if the clone is expanded.

medium-sized . TRBJ1-5 TRBV19 CASSILAGQGGPQHF TGTGCCAGTAGTATTTTGGCAGGCCAAGGTGGGCCCCAGCATTTT
medium-sized TRBD1 TRBJ1-2 TRBV11-3 CASSAEGALYGYTF TGTGCCAGCAGTGCCGAGGGGGCTCTCTATGGCTACACCTTC
. . TRBJ2-2 TRBV1 CASSQEPLAGGELFF TGCGCCAGCAGCCAAGAGCCCTTAGCTGGCGGGGAGCTGTTTTTT
. TRBD1 TRBJ2-7 TRBV19 CASSIGTRGRGNEQYF TGTGCCAGTAGTATAGGGACCAGGGGGCGCGGTAACGAGCAGTACTTC
. . TRBJ2-7 TRBV9 CASKQGSDEQYF TGTGCCAGCAAACAGGGTTCTGACGAGCAGTACTTC
. TRBD1 TRBJ2-3 TRBV14 CASSHPTGGFTQYF TGTGCCAGCAGCCATCCGACAGGGGGCTTTACGCAGTATTTT
. . TRBJ1-6 TRBV5-1 CASSQDRGGFLSPLHF TGCGCCAGCAGCCAAGACCGGGGTGGGTTTTTATCACCCCTCCACTTT
many TRBD1 TRBJ2-3 TRBV11-3 CASSRRQGKYGTDTQYF TGTGCCAGCAGCCGACGACAGGGAAAGTATGGCACAGATACGCAGTATTTT
large . TRBJ1-2 TRBV19 CASSSRHRSPPHYGYTF TGTGCCAGTAGTTCCCGTCACAGATCACCACCCCACTATGGCTACACCTTC
. . TRBJ2-2 TRBV11-3 CASSLGAGWAGELFF TGTGCCAGCAGCTTAGGTGCAGGGTGGGCCGGGGAGCTGTTTTTT
. . TRBJ2-5 TRBV19 CASSIEWLHGGTQYF TGTGCCAGTAGTATTGAATGGCTGCATGGTGGGACCCAGTACTTC
. . TRBJ1-6 TRBV19 CASSLNWDGNSPLHF TGTGCCAGTAGCCTGAATTGGGATGGGAATTCACCCCTCCACTTT
few TRBD2 TRBJ2-3 TRBV9 CASSVGTSGADTQYF TGTGCCAGCAGCGTAGGGACTAGCGGGGCAGATACGCAGTATTTT
many TRBD1 TRBJ1-2 TRBV11-3 CASRKQGSNYGYTF TGTGCCAGCAGGAAACAGGGGTCTAACTATGGCTACACCTTC
medium-sized . TRBJ1-2 TRBV11-3 CASSPERGDYGYTF TGTGCCAGCAGCCCCGAGAGGGGGGACTATGGCTACACCTTC
. . TRBJ1-1 TRBV6-8 CASSYSVGATAFF TGTGCCAGCAGTTACTCGGTGGGGGCGACAGCTTTCTTT
. . TRBJ1-2 TRBV9 CASSGGTDPDSYGYTF TGTGCCAGCAGCGGGGGTACTGATCCCGACTCCTATGGCTACACCTTC
few . TRBJ1-4 TRBV28 CASSTPTQGWNEKLFF TGTGCCAGCAGTACCCCTACTCAGGGCTGGAACGAAAAACTGTTTTTT
many . TRBJ1-2 TRBV11-3 CASSLVGRGSNYGYTF TGTGCCAGCAGCTTAGTAGGCAGGGGATCTAACTATGGCTACACCTTC
few . TRBJ1-4 TRBV11-3 CASSLDLATAWGEKLFF TGTGCCAGCAGCTTAGATCTGGCGACAGCCTGGGGTGAAAAACTGTTTTTT
. . TRBJ1-5 TRBV18 CASSPAGGSGVRNQPQHF TGTGCCAGCTCACCGGCCGGGGGGTCAGGAGTTCGCAATCAGCCCCAGCATTTT
. . TRBJ1-3 TRBV30 CAWMVGNAGNTIYF TGTGCCTGGATGGTGGGAAACGCTGGAAACACCATATATTTT
medium-sized TRBD1 TRBJ1-3 TRBV6-1 CASSEAGTGGYTIYF TGTGCCAGCAGTGAAGCAGGGACAGGGGGCTACACCATATATTTT
many TRBD2 TRBJ2-7 TRBV11-3 CASSSTGGPYEQYF TGTGCCAGCAGCTCCACGGGGGGGCCTTACGAGCAGTACTTC
few TRBD1 TRBJ1-2 TRBV5-1 CASSLGTGVLAYGYTF TGCGCCAGCAGCTTGGGGACAGGGGTGTTGGCCTATGGCTACACCTTC
. TRBD2 TRBJ2-5 TRBV6-8 CASTLGEGFGETQYF TGTGCCAGCACCCTTGGGGAGGGGTTCGGCGAGACCCAGTACTTC
. . TRBJ2-5 TRBV6-1 CASSEEGGMYLETQYF TGTGCCAGCAGTGAAGAAGGGGGGATGTATTTGGAGACCCAGTACTTC
few . TRBJ1-1 TRBV5-1 CASSLRYRGYTEAFF TGCGCCAGCAGCTTGAGATACCGGGGCTACACTGAAGCTTTCTTT
. . TRBJ1-1 TRBV12-5 CATTPAAPGNTEAFF TGTGCCACCACACCGGCGGCCCCCGGGAACACTGAAGCTTTCTTT
few . TRBJ2-5 TRBV11-3 CASSTDPGMETQYF TGTGCTAGCAGCACCGACCCGGGGATGGAGACCCAGTACTTC
few TRBD1 TRBJ1-5 TRBV12-5 CASNNGQGGNQPQHF TGTGCCAGCAATAACGGACAGGGGGGAAATCAGCCCCAGCATTTT
. . TRBJ1-2 TRBV5-1 CASSPEHPAGRNNYGYTF TGCGCCAGCAGCCCGGAACACCCTGCAGGGAGGAATAACTATGGCTACACCTTC
few TRBD1 TRBJ2-7 TRBV5-1 CASSFRTGYYEQYF TGCGCCAGCAGCTTCCGGACAGGATACTACGAGCAGTACTTC
. TRBD1 TRBJ1-4 TRBV28 CASNLDRAEKLFF TGTGCCAGCAACTTGGACAGGGCGGAAAAACTGTTTTTT
many TRBD1 TRBJ2-5 TRBV11-3 CASSRRTGVGETQYF TGTGCCAGCAGCCGACGAACAGGGGTCGGCGAGACCCAGTACTTC
few TRBD1 TRBJ2-3 TRBV29-1 CSVAGQGTRDTQYF TGCAGCGTGGCGGGACAGGGGACGAGAGATACGCAGTATTTT
few . TRBJ1-2 TRBV14 CASSQSVVYGYTF TGTGCCAGCAGCCAATCGGTCGTCTATGGCTACACCTTC
. . TRBJ2-5 TRBV6-8 CASTRGGRVETQYF TGTGCCAGCACCAGGGGGGGGCGTGTGGAGACCCAGTACTTC
many . TRBJ1-6 TRBV9 CASSTSRASSYNSPLHF TGTGCCAGCAGTACCTCCCGGGCGAGCTCCTATAATTCACCCCTCCACTTT
. . TRBJ1-6 TRBV5-1 CASRLQDRDNSPLHF TGCGCCAGCAGATTGCAGGACAGAGATAATTCACCCCTCCACTTT
. TRBD2 TRBJ2-5 TRBV23-1 CASSQGFGLAGGREQETQYF TGCGCCAGCAGCCAAGGGTTCGGACTAGCGGGGGGAAGAGAGCAAGAGACCCAGTACTTC
. . TRBJ2-2 TRBV30 CAWPSGTGELFF TGTGCCTGGCCTTCGGGAACCGGGGAGCTGTTTTTT
medium-sized . TRBJ2-3 TRBV9 CASSDPPVNTDTQYF TGTGCCAGCAGCGACCCCCCAGTAAACACAGATACGCAGTATTTT
. TRBD2 TRBJ2-3 TRBV5-1 CASSLSLAGGPGTDTQYF TGCGCCAGCAGCTTGAGCCTAGCGGGGGGGCCCGGCACAGATACGCAGTATTTT
. TRBD1 TRBJ1-2 TRBV5-1 CASSNTGPRGDGYTF TGCGCCAGCAGCAACACCGGGCCCAGGGGGGATGGCTACACCTTC
. TRBD1 TRBJ1-2 TRBV18 CASSLLSRDSYGYTF TGTGCCAGCTCTCTTCTGAGCCGGGACAGCTATGGCTACACCTTC
many . TRBJ1-2 TRBV11-3 CASSLGPGRVDGYTF TGTGCCAGCAGCTTAGGACCGGGGCGTGTGGATGGCTACACCTTC
few . TRBJ1-5 TRBV9 CASGHKDTQPQHF TGTGCCAGCGGACATAAGGACACTCAGCCCCAGCATTTT
once . TRBJ1-2 TRBV18 CASSPGGWQVYGYTF TGTGCCAGCTCACCTGGAGGTTGGCAGGTATATGGCTACACCTTC
few . TRBJ2-5 TRBV9 CASSERGGGWGQETQYF TGTGCCAGCAGTGAAAGGGGTGGTGGGTGGGGGCAAGAGACCCAGTACTTC
large TRBD2 TRBJ2-3 TRBV6-8 CASSYLAGDVTDTQYF TGTGCCAGCAGTTACCTAGCGGGGGACGTTACAGATACGCAGTATTTT
. . TRBJ1-2 TRBV18 CASSPETGYGYTF TGTGCCAGCTCACCTGAGACAGGCTATGGCTACACCTTC
. . TRBJ2-7 TRBV19 CASSIKGFGSEQYF TGTGCCAGTAGTATTAAGGGTTTTGGTAGCGAGCAGTACTTC
. TRBD1 TRBJ1-6 TRBV9 CASSEQGHSYNSPLHF TGTGCCAGCAGCGAACAGGGGCACTCCTATAATTCACCCCTCCACTTT
many . TRBJ2-7 TRBV11-3 CASSQPSSRVEQYF TGTGCCAGCAGCCAACCCAGCAGCAGGGTCGAGCAGTACTTC
. TRBD1 TRBJ2-7 TRBV18 CASSPTLQGVSEQYF TGTGCCAGCTCACCAACCCTCCAGGGGGTCAGCGAGCAGTACTTC
many . TRBJ1-1 TRBV6-8 CASRIGQATEAFF TGTGCCAGCAGGATAGGGCAGGCCACTGAAGCTTTCTTT